These 9 T cell receptor beta chains came from one sample sequenced in a study of shared clonotypes between healthy human individuals. Measured with immunoSEQ multiplex PCR; TCRdb has only the in-frame clones, and not every one. The sample includes 550,000 to 700,000 clones, around 73% of them seen just once. Sequencing used memory CD4+ T cells sorted from blood. Sample subset: CD45RA-negative fraction. These receptors were obtained from a woman younger than 45 in good health.

V gene TRBV5-1 combines with J gene TRBJ2-2; a weak D match, TRBD2 (5 bases). With 4 bases removed from V and 5 bases from J, the gap between germline ends came to 15 bases. This CDR3 is built from 15 residues. The germline gives CDR1 SGHRS, CDR2 YFSETQ. The CDR3 nucleotides are TGCGCCAGCAGCCCCTTAATTGGAGGAACCGGGGAGCTGTTTTTT. The encoded protein is CASSPLIGGTGELFF.

This clone has only a few counts. In the same sample, other DNA sequences code for this CDR3. This chain joins TRBV7-2 and TRBJ1-2, with TRBD1 identical over 7 bases. V trimming: 1 base; J trimming: 3 bases; junction bases outside the gene matches: 2. The CDR3 length is 14 residues. Germline V lookup: CDR1 SGHTA, CDR2 FQGNSA. Here the CDR3 DNA reads TGTGCCAGCAGCTTAGGACAGGGCGACTATGGCTACACCTTC. Translating gives CASSLGQGDYGYTF.

The rearrangement uses TRBV7-8 and TRBJ1-2; D might be TRBD1 (6 bases). The ends were cut back, 1 base at V and 6 bases at J, with 12 bases in the middle. Germline assignment: CDR1 SGHVS and CDR2 FQNEAQ. This CDR3 has 14 residues. The CDR3 DNA follows: TGTGCCAGCAGCTTAGTAGGCAGGGGAAATGGCTACACCTTC. It encodes CASSLVGRGNGYTF. Looking up the rest from reference TRBV7-8 and TRBJ1-2 gives the full variable domain: GAGVSQSPRYKVAKRGQDVALRCDPISGHVSLFWYQQALGQGPEFLTYFQNEAQLDKSGLPSDRFFAERPEGSVSTLKIQRTQQEDSAVYLCASSLVGRGNGYTFGSGTRLTVV.

The J gene is TRBJ1-1, the V gene TRBV11-2; TRBD1 is a possible D gene (5 bases). Germline V CDR1 and CDR2: SGHAT, FQNNGV. The CDR3 extends over 14 amino acids. V was pared by 5 bases and J by 4 bases, with 14 bases between. CDR3 coding DNA: TGTGCCAGCAGCCTCCAGGGATTTGGCACTGAAGCTTTCTTT. It encodes CASSLQGFGTEAFF.

This chain connects TRBV4-2 to TRBJ2-7; the D is unclear. V gave up 0 bases and J gave up 2 bases, with 8 bases separating them. The CDR3 length is 14 residues. Looked up from germline, CDR1 is LGHNA and CDR2 is YNFKEQ. CDR3 in DNA: TGTGCCAGCAGCCAAGATGGAAGGCCCTACGAGCAGTACTTC. Translation: CASSQDGRPYEQYF.

Ten or more counts support this clone. The chain carries TRBV6-1 and TRBJ2-6; TRBD2 is a possible D gene (5 bases). The CDR3 is 15 residues long. Trimming took 4 bases from V and 2 from J, leaving 9 bases between them. Germline V CDR1 and CDR2: MNHNS, SASEGT. The CDR3 DNA sequence: TGTGCCAGCAGTGCCGAGGGTACTGGGGCCAACGTCCTGACTTTC. As protein: CASSAEGTGANVLTF.

In this sample, this clone turned up once. This sequence joins TRBV30 and TRBJ1-2; D unclear. The V and J ends lost 2 bases and 2 bases respectively, with 12 bases between them. Germline assignment: CDR1 GTSNPN and CDR2 SVGIG (reference sequence). The CDR3 covers 14 residues. CDR3 coding DNA: TGTGCCTGGAGTCTCACCATGATAAACTATGGCTACACCTTC. Its protein is CAWSLTMINYGYTF.

This clone was seen only a few times. The J gene is TRBJ2-7, the V gene TRBV29-1; 7 positions match TRBD1. Per germline, CDR1 SQVTM and CDR2 ANQGSEA. CDR3 length equals 15 residues. The ends lost 4 bases at V and 3 bases at J; junction bases unmatched: 12. CDR3 nucleotide sequence: TGCAGCGTTGTTCCCCCAACGACAGGGATCTACGAGCAGTACTTC. The encoded protein is CSVVPPTTGIYEQYF.

The gene calls are TRBV5-4 and TRBJ2-2, with 14 bases that match TRBD2. CDR3 length: 18 residues. Per the germline V gene, CDR1 is SGHNT and CDR2 is YYREEE (reference sequence). V dropped 3 bases and J dropped 8; count of bases not matched to a gene: 12. DNA for the CDR3: TGTGCCAGCAGCTCGTGGACTAGCGGGAGGACGAGGTCGGGGGAGCTGTTTTTT. Its protein product is CASSSWTSGRTRSGELFF.